This T cell receptor beta chain derives from a study of cytotoxic CD8 clonotypes in ibrutinib-treated CLL. Study in general: It was after a median about 11 months of treatment, range 6 to 36, that response samples were taken. Study-level results: At progression, clonality fell back toward baseline after rising at ibrutinib response. Against age-matched healthy donors, baseline clonality ran higher and tracked circulating CD8+ T-cell counts. Under therapy, public clonotypes either contracted or stayed stable, and they were uncommon.

Sequenced by immunoSEQ multiplex PCR; TCRdb stores in-frame clones only, minus some. The sample contains about 40,000 clones, 65% to 70% of which appear only once. Details on this clone: Its antigen is unidentified.

The germline gives CDR1 SGHVS, CDR2 FNYEAQ. This CDR3 is 15 amino acids long. The trim removed 4 bases at V and 4 bases at J, leaving 3 bases unmatched. The sample in question was PBMCs, obtained at disease progression, from a patient treated with ibrutinib. This sequence joins TRBV7-6 and TRBJ2-5; 13 nucleotides agree with TRBD2. This receptor was obtained from a human donor with chronic lymphocytic leukemia. The CDR3 DNA sequence: TGTGCCAGCAGCTCGGGGACTAGCGGGATAGAGACCCAGTACTTC. Translation gives CASSSGTSGIETQYF.